This T cell receptor beta chain was identified during a study of T cell repertoires in cytomegalovirus infection. On the study more broadly: Signatures in public TCR beta sequences pointed to both CMV infection and matching HLA type.

CDR1 and CDR2 from the germline V gene are MGHRA and YSYEKL. The CDR3 sequence is 14 residues long. The J segment lost 4 bases and the V segment lost 5 bases, leaving 4 bases of the junction unmatched. TCRdb called the reads again in MiXCR, with one record for every CDR3 protein. This table has approximately 770,000 distinct CDR3 sequences, under 35% appearing once. This clonotype was observed many times. Its matching antigen is unknown. The receptor's source is a human donor in good health (CMV status not recorded). Some clones in this sample may be carry-over from other donors' samples. Specimen: cultured CD8+ T cells from PBMCs, collected from culture after CMV antigen stimulation. V and J are TRBV4-1 and TRBJ2-1, with 8 bases fitting TRBD2. The CDR3 loop reads CASSARGGYNEQFF. CDR3 DNA: TGCGCCAGCAGCGCTCGGGGGGGGTACAATGAGCAGTTCTTC.